This TCR beta chain originates from a study of cytomegalovirus exposure and HLA in healthy donors. The PCR used 60 Vbeta and 13 Jbeta primers. Assay: immunoSEQ multiplex PCR; the TCRdb copy retains only in-frame clones and omits some. The sample records 150,000 to 200,000 clones, about 80% being singletons. This clone was found a few times. Trimming pared 2 bases from V and 5 bases from J, leaving 10 bases between. CDR1 SGDLS and CDR2 YYNGEE come from the germline V gene. The CDR3 length is 13 residues. This chain joins TRBV9 and TRBJ1-1; no reliable D call. This clonotype was sampled from a woman in her 40s in good health and CMV-seronegative. The sequenced sample consisted of PBMCs. The CDR3 reads CASSVGPGTEAFF. CDR3 DNA: TGTGCCAGCAGCGTTGGTCCGGGGACTGAAGCTTTCTTT.